The 20 T cell receptor beta chains presented below share a single source sample, sequenced in a study of T cells in Graves' hyperthyroidism and ophthalmopathy. Amplification of TCR beta CDR3 regions used RNA as the template. In the first-round RT-PCR of the TCR CDR3, the HTBI primer set was used. TCRdb passed the multiplex PCR reads through MiXCR, listing each CDR3 protein once. The sample holds 650,000 to 700,000 distinct CDR3 sequences, approximately 15% seen once. What was sequenced was blood. The receptors derive from a man in his fifties or sixties with Graves' hyperthyroidism.

The chain is built from TRBV10-3 and TRBJ1-5; 8 bases agree with TRBD1. V trimming: 5 bases; J trimming: 0 bases; junction bases outside the gene matches: 3. The germline V gene has CDR1 ENHRY and CDR2 SYGVKD. This CDR3 is built from 15 residues. The CDR3 bases are TGTGCCATCAGTCAGACAGGGGATAGCAATCAGCCCCAGCATTTT. It codes for CAISQTGDSNQPQHF.

This clonotype was detected ten times or more. The chain is built from TRBV28 and TRBJ2-1, with a weak D call TRBD2 (5 bases). This CDR3 contains 13 residues. Per germline, CDR1 MDHEN and CDR2 SYDVKM. Trimming stripped 3 bases from V and 7 bases from J, with 10 bases between. CDR3 residues: CASSLSDWNEQFF. CDR3 coding DNA: TGTGCCAGCAGTTTGTCGGACTGGAATGAGCAGTTCTTC.

This clonotype was observed a few times. The chain has TRBV7-9 and TRBJ2-1, with a tentative D call TRBD2 (5 bases). There are 17 residues in the CDR3. Germline V lookup: CDR1 SEHNR, CDR2 FQNEAQ (reference sequence). Trimming removed 2 bases from V and 2 bases from J, with 16 bases in between. The DNA of the CDR3 is TGTGCCAGCAGCTTAAGATTAGGACTTCAAGCCTACAATGAGCAGTTCTTC. Encoded protein: CASSLRLGLQAYNEQFF.

This clonotype was recorded at least ten times. This chain links TRBV28 with TRBJ1-2; no reliable D call. Germline CDR1 reads MDHEN; CDR2 reads SYDVKM. This CDR3 is 13 amino acids long. The germline V and J ends were trimmed by 3 bases and 4 bases, with 9 bases remaining between them. The DNA of the CDR3 is TGTGCCAGCAGTTTGTGGGAAGGCTATGGCTACACCTTC. It yields the protein CASSLWEGYGYTF.

This clonotype has a count of ten or more. J is TRBJ1-5 and V is TRBV28; D is possibly TRBD1 (5 bases). This CDR3 is 18 amino acids long. Trimming pared 3 bases from V and 1 base from J, leaving 19 bases between. CDR1 and CDR2 from the germline V gene are MDHEN and SYDVKM. The CDR3 nucleotides are TGTGCCAGCAGTTTTTTCGGGGGGAGAGGGATAAGCAATCAGCCCCAGCATTTT. This translates into CASSFFGGRGISNQPQHF. The entire variable domain, with the rest obtained from reference TRBV28 and TRBJ1-5, is as follows: DVKVTQSSRYLVKRTGEKVFLECVQDMDHENMFWYRQDPGLGLRLIYFSYDVKMKEKGDIPEGYSVSREKKERFSLILESASTNQTSMYLCASSFFGGRGISNQPQHFGDGTRLSIL.

This clonotype was counted a few times. The chain uses TRBV19 and TRBJ2-3, with 7 bases identical to TRBD1. The CDR3 has 15 amino acids. V trimming: 4 bases; J trimming: 4 bases; junction bases outside the gene matches: 8. Germline V lookup: CDR1 LNHDA, CDR2 SQIVND (reference sequence). The CDR3 protein is CASSNQGQAADTQYF. In nucleotides, the CDR3 is TGTGCCAGTAGTAACCAAGGACAGGCTGCAGATACGCAGTATTTT.

The gene calls are TRBV20-1 and TRBJ2-7; D may be TRBD2 (6 bases). The CDR3 contains 15 residues. The V and J ends lost 2 bases and 0 bases respectively, with 14 bases between them. Germline assignment: CDR1 DFQATT and CDR2 SNEGSKA (reference sequence). CDR3 DNA sequence: TGCAGTGCTAGACGCAAGCGGGCCCCCTCCTACGAGCAGTACTTC. Translation: CSARRKRAPSYEQYF.

A word on this clonotype: A single base separates this from a much larger clone, so it may be a read error. V gene TRBV10-2 combines with J gene TRBJ2-5; no firm D call. Gene TRBJ2-7 matches the end of the DNA better, so the J call may be wrong. CDR1 is WSHSY, CDR2 SAAADI, per germline. This CDR3 is built from 14 residues. The chain's CDR3 is CASSESDPSCEQYF. In DNA form, the CDR3 reads TGCGCCAGCAGTGAGTCTGACCCCTCCTGCGAGCAGTACTTC.

This clonotype was observed at least ten times. V is TRBV3-1 and J is TRBJ2-7, with D tentatively TRBD2 (5 bases). Germline V lookup: CDR1 LGHDT, CDR2 YNNKEL (reference sequence). The CDR3 consists of 14 residues. V was trimmed by 4 bases and J by 3 bases, leaving 13 bases between them. Here the CDR3 reads CASSPEGHFYEQYF. The CDR3 nucleotides are TGTGCCAGCAGCCCCGAGGGCCATTTCTACGAGCAGTACTTC.

This clonotype was counted ten times or more. This chain links TRBV2 with TRBJ2-3; the D gene is possibly TRBD1 (6 bases). Germline CDR1 is SNHLY and CDR2 is FYNNEI. This CDR3 spans 16 amino acids. The germline V and J ends were trimmed by 4 bases and 5 bases, with 19 bases remaining between them. The CDR3 loop reads CASSVKRGGLKDTQYF. CDR3 bases: TGTGCCAGCAGTGTAAAGCGAGGGGGATTGAAAGATACGCAGTATTTT.

The chain is built from TRBV18 and TRBJ1-5, with D perhaps matching TRBD1 (6 bases). The V gene's germline CDR1 is KGHSH and CDR2 LQKENI. Trimming left V 1 base short and J 7 bases short, with 11 bases between. The length of the CDR3 is 14 residues. CDR3 loop: CASSPLAGEQPQHF. The CDR3 region has the DNA TGTGCCAGCTCACCACTTGCAGGGGAGCAGCCCCAGCATTTT.

This clonotype was seen only a few times. J is TRBJ1-2 and V is TRBV19; D is perhaps TRBD1 (5 bases). This CDR3 is 14 amino acids long. V gave up 10 bases and J gave up 7 bases, with 22 bases separating them. The germline V gene encodes CDR1 LNHDA and CDR2 SQIVND (reference sequence). CDR3 in DNA: TGTGCCACGTCCGCCGGGGGGACGGGAACTGGCTACACCTTC. Encoded protein: CATSAGGTGTGYTF. The full variable domain, with the rest looked up from reference TRBV19 and TRBJ1-2, is DGGITQSPKYLFRKEGQNVTLSCEQNLNHDAMYWYRQDPGQGLRLIYYSQIVNDFQKGDIAEGYSVSREKKESFPLTVTSAQKNPTAFYLCATSAGGTGTGYTFGSGTRLTVV.

The V call is TRBV11-2, the J call TRBJ2-7; tentative D call: TRBD2 (5 bases). The CDR3 length is 15 residues. The germline V gene encodes CDR1 SGHAT and CDR2 FQNNGV. V was pared by 5 bases and J by 5 bases, with 19 bases between. The CDR3 here is CASSPVGLRVHEQYF. In nucleotides, the CDR3 is TGTGCCAGCAGCCCGGTGGGTTTGCGGGTCCACGAGCAGTACTTC.

The chain combines TRBV3-1 with TRBJ2-3, with 8 bases lining up with TRBD2. CDR3 size: 17 residues. CDR1 and CDR2 (germline): LGHDT, YNNKEL (reference sequence). Trimming cost V 1 base and J 2 bases; bases outside gene matches: 8. CDR3 sequence (DNA): TGTGCCAGCAGCCAAGGTCCAGCGGGAGCCCTCACAGATACGCAGTATTTT. Translating gives CASSQGPAGALTDTQYF.

The sample holds a few counts of this clonotype. The genes are TRBV20-1 and TRBJ1-5; D not certain. This CDR3 spans 14 amino acids. CDR1 is DFQATT, CDR2 SNEGSKA, per germline (reference sequence). With 2 bases removed from V and 0 bases from J, the gap between germline ends came to 8 bases. The chain's CDR3 is CSARRENSNQPQHF. The CDR3 DNA reads TGCAGTGCTAGAAGGGAGAATAGCAATCAGCCCCAGCATTTT.

This chain joins TRBV20-1 and TRBJ2-5; tentatively, D is TRBD2 (6 bases). The V end lost 7 bases, the J end lost 4 bases, and 10 bases lay between the germline ends. Germline CDR1 reads DFQATT; CDR2 reads SNEGSKA (reference sequence). This CDR3 spans 11 amino acids. The CDR3, as DNA: TGCAGTGTGGAGACTAGAGAGACCCAGTACTTC. Protein product: CSVETRETQYF.

The V and J genes are TRBV7-3 and TRBJ2-1; no definite D call. The CDR3 has 13 residues. Trimming shortened V by 2 bases and J by 8 bases, and 10 bases separated the two germline ends. Germline assignment: CDR1 SGHTA and CDR2 FQGTGA. CDR3 sequence (DNA): TGTGCCAGCAGCTTAGCCCATCAAGATGAGCAGTTCTTC. Its translation is CASSLAHQDEQFF.

There are a few counts of this clonotype. The V gene is TRBV25-1, the J gene TRBJ1-6; no definite D call. CDR3 size: 15 residues. Germline CDR1 and CDR2: MGHDK and SYGVNS. V was pared by 2 bases and J by 6 bases, with 11 bases between. The DNA of the CDR3 is TGTGCCAGCAGTGAAAATTGGAACCTTAATTCACCCCTCCACTTT. Protein product: CASSENWNLNSPLHF.

This clonotype was seen a handful of times. V gene TRBV27 combines with J gene TRBJ2-5; D may be TRBD1 (5 bases). This CDR3 has 13 amino acids. Per the germline V gene, CDR1 is MNHEY and CDR2 is SMNVEV (reference sequence). V was shortened by 8 bases and J by 5 bases, with 15 bases between the two germline ends. The CDR3: CASGWGPGETQYF. In DNA, the CDR3 is TGTGCCAGCGGCTGGGGCCCTGGTGAGACCCAGTACTTC.

This clonotype showed up many times. The CDR3 loop reads CASSVTSNTGELFF. The CDR3 DNA reads as TGTGCCAGCAGCGTAACATCGAACACCGGGGAGCTGTTTTTT. The genes are TRBV9 and TRBJ2-2, with D hard to call. CDR3 length equals 14 residues. Germline CDR1 reads SGDLS; CDR2 reads YYNGEE. V dropped 1 base and J dropped 0 bases, with 4 bases sitting between them.